This is a list of T cell receptor beta chains from one sample in a study of control samples from healthy donors and cancer patients. The data were produced by immunoSEQ multiplex PCR, yet TCRdb's version contains in-frame clones alone and is incomplete. The sample consists of about 130,000 clones, just under 95% of them appearing once. Sequencing was performed on blood. These receptor sequences come from a man between 18 and 35 years old in good health. Each CDR3 is given with its conserved first and last residue. A D gene is named only where the DNA matches it firmly. Only part of the rows carry a size: once, few, many, or a class if the clone is expanded.

v_call	d_call	j_call	clone_size	cdr3_aa	cdr3_nt
TRBV7-3	NA	TRBJ2-5	NA	CASSISAGETQYF	TGTGCCAGCAGCATAAGCGCGGGAGAGACCCAGTACTTC
TRBV6-5	NA	TRBJ2-1	NA	CASSYPGGLNEQFF	TGTGCCAGCAGTTACCCCGGGGGCCTCAATGAGCAGTTCTTC
TRBV18	NA	TRBJ2-3	NA	CASSPRLPQGTDTQYF	TGTGCCAGCTCACCAAGACTACCCCAGGGCACAGATACGCAGTATTTT
TRBV4-1	NA	TRBJ1-1	NA	CASSQDTAGVLASTEAFF	TGCGCCAGCAGCCAAGATACGGCGGGTGTCCTTGCTTCCACTGAAGCTTTCTTT
TRBV11-2	TRBD1	TRBJ2-1	NA	CASSGRDSSNEQFF	TGTGCCAGCAGCGGCCGGGACAGTAGCAATGAGCAGTTCTTC
TRBV10-3	TRBD1	TRBJ1-6	once	CAISTNSGGLNSPLHF	TGTGCCATCAGCACTAATTCAGGGGGCTTGAATTCACCCCTCCACTTT
TRBV3-1/TRBV3-2	NA	TRBJ1-1	NA	CASSEHTVNTEAFF	TGTGCCAGCAGCGAGCACACGGTGAACACTGAAGCTTTCTTT
TRBV10-3	NA	TRBJ1-2	NA	CAISESGVLNYGYTF	TGTGCCATCAGTGAGTCAGGGGTCCTTAACTATGGCTACACCTTC
TRBV29-1	NA	TRBJ1-3	NA	CSVTTGRGNTIYF	TGCAGCGTGACAACAGGGAGAGGAAACACCATATATTTT
TRBV7-2	TRBD2	TRBJ2-2	NA	CASSPHRGAGELFF	TGTGCCAGCAGCCCCCACCGGGGGGCCGGGGAGCTGTTTTTT
TRBV6-5	NA	TRBJ1-6	NA	CASRTILGVNSPLHF	TGTGCCAGCAGGACCATCCTAGGGGTAAATTCACCCCTCCACTTT
TRBV3-1/TRBV3-2	NA	TRBJ2-1	NA	CASSPYGREQFF	TGTGCCAGCAGCCCCTACGGGCGTGAGCAGTTCTTC
TRBV5-1	TRBD2	TRBJ2-7	NA	CASSLVAGGNYEQYF	TGCGCCAGCAGCTTGGTGGCGGGGGGTAACTACGAGCAGTACTTC
TRBV7-9	NA	TRBJ1-2	NA	CASSHRVRAVRGFNEGYTF	TGTGCCAGCAGCCACAGGGTTAGGGCCGTGAGGGGGTTTAATGAAGGCTACACCTTC
TRBV14	NA	TRBJ1-6	NA	CASSQGREYSPLHF	TGTGCCAGCAGCCAAGGTCGGGAATATTCACCCCTCCACTTT
TRBV19	NA	TRBJ2-7	NA	CASSIGGSSSYEQYF	TGTGCCAGTAGTATAGGTGGCAGTTCCAGCTACGAGCAGTACTTC
TRBV2	NA	TRBJ2-5	NA	CASRDQGGLQETQYF	TGTGCCAGCAGAGACCAGGGGGGCCTCCAAGAGACCCAGTACTTC
TRBV11-2	NA	TRBJ2-3	NA	CASSLAGASTDTQYF	TGTGCCAGCAGCTTAGCAGGGGCTAGCACAGATACGCAGTATTTT
TRBV27	NA	TRBJ2-7	few	CASSFGRGTYEQYF	TGTGCCAGCAGTTTCGGGCGGGGAACCTACGAGCAGTACTTC
TRBV11-2	TRBD2	TRBJ2-1	NA	CASSLRGAGDSINEQFF	TGTGCCAGCAGCTTAAGGGGTGCGGGGGACTCTATTAATGAGCAGTTCTTC
TRBV12-2	NA	TRBJ1-1	NA	CASRSYPVGVGHSATEAFF	TGTGCAAGTCGCTCATACCCCGTGGGGGTTGGGCATTCGGCCACTGAAGCTTTCTTT
TRBV27	NA	TRBJ2-7	NA	CASSRKNLGGYEQYF	TGTGCCAGCAGCCGAAAGAACCTCGGGGGCTACGAGCAGTACTTC
TRBV19	TRBD2	TRBJ2-7	NA	CASTRNRVGRLAGGIYYEQYF	TGTGCCAGTACCCGAAATCGGGTCGGGAGACTAGCGGGGGGCATATACTACGAGCAGTACTTC
TRBV19	TRBD1	TRBJ1-2	few	CASSTSGTGVYGYTF	TGTGCCAGTAGTACATCCGGGACAGGGGTATATGGCTACACCTTC
TRBV13	TRBD2	TRBJ2-7	once	CASSSRPGTSGRPYEQYF	TGTGCCAGCAGCTCCCGCCCCGGGACTAGCGGGCGTCCATACGAGCAGTACTTC
TRBV10-1	NA	TRBJ1-6	NA	CASTILIGNYSSSYNSPLHF	TGCGCCAGCACGATTTTGATAGGGAATTACTCTAGCTCCTATAATTCACCCCTCCACTTT
TRBV27	NA	TRBJ2-7	NA	CASSLVGGSYEQYF	TGTGCCAGCAGTTTAGTAGGGGGTTCCTACGAGCAGTACTTC
TRBV2	NA	TRBJ2-7	once	CASRLRDISYEQYF	TGTGCCAGCAGGCTCCGGGACATCTCCTACGAGCAGTACTTC
TRBV5-5	NA	TRBJ1-2	NA	CASSLERILGLGGYTF	TGTGCCAGCAGCTTAGAACGTATTTTGGGTTTGGGTGGCTACACCTTC